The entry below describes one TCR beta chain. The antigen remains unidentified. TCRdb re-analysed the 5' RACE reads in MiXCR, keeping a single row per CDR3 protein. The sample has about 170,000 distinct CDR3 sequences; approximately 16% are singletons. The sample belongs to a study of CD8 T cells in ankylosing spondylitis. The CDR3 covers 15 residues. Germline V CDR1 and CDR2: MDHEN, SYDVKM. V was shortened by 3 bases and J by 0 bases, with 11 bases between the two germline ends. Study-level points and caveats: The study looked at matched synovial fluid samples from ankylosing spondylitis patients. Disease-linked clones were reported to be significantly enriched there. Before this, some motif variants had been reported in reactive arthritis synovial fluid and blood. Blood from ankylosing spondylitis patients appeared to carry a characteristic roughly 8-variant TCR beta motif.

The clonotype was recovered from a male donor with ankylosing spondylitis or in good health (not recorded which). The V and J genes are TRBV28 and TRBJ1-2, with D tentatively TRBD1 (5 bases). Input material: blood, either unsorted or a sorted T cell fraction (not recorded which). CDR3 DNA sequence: TGTGCCAGCAGTTTTGGGACGACGACTAACTATGGCTACACCTTC. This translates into CASSFGTTTNYGYTF.